Listed below are T cell receptor beta chains from one sample, sequenced in a study of blood T cell repertoires in COVID-19. Produced via immunoSEQ multiplex PCR; TCRdb's table is partial and in-frame only. This repertoire shows about 220,000 clones, 80% to 90% found once; its top ten account for 20%. What was sequenced was peripheral blood. The receptors stem from a man aged 25 to 40 with active or convalescent COVID-19. The CDR3 runs from the conserved cysteine through the conserved F or W. D genes are given only for firm matches. The listing skips clone size in some rows; elsewhere it reads once, few, many or a size class.

abundance: few
j_gene: TRBJ1-5
d_gene: .
v_gene: TRBV28
CDR3aa: CASSLGQRSNQPQHF
CDR3nt: TGTGCCAGCAGTTTAGGCCAGCGTTCCAATCAGCCCCAGCATTTT

abundance: .
j_gene: TRBJ2-7
d_gene: .
v_gene: TRBV2
CDR3aa: CATQGGDYEQYF
CDR3nt: TGTGCCACCCAGGGTGGGGACTACGAGCAGTACTTC

abundance: .
j_gene: TRBJ2-1
d_gene: TRBD2
v_gene: TRBV27
CDR3aa: CASTPWASGSDEQFF
CDR3nt: TGTGCCAGCACTCCTTGGGCTAGCGGGAGTGATGAGCAGTTCTTC

abundance: .
j_gene: TRBJ2-2
d_gene: .
v_gene: TRBV7-9
CDR3aa: CASSTGGGEMNTGELFF
CDR3nt: TGTGCCAGCAGCACGGGTGGAGGAGAAATGAACACCGGGGAGCTGTTTTTT

abundance: few
j_gene: TRBJ1-6
d_gene: TRBD1
v_gene: TRBV6-6
CDR3aa: CASSLTGENSPLHF
CDR3nt: TGTGCCAGCAGCTTAACAGGGGAAAATTCACCCCTCCACTTT

abundance: once
j_gene: TRBJ1-2
d_gene: TRBD1
v_gene: TRBV24-1
CDR3aa: CATSASPGQGYGYTF
CDR3nt: TGTGCCACCAGTGCCTCTCCCGGACAGGGGTATGGCTACACCTTC

abundance: .
j_gene: TRBJ2-2
d_gene: .
v_gene: TRBV9
CDR3aa: CASSAGNPNTGELFF
CDR3nt: TGTGCCAGCAGCGCGGGAAACCCGAACACCGGGGAGCTGTTTTTT

abundance: once
j_gene: TRBJ2-7
d_gene: .
v_gene: TRBV18
CDR3aa: CASSPTGAEAGSYEQYF
CDR3nt: TGTGCCAGCTCACCCACCGGGGCGGAAGCGGGTTCTTACGAGCAGTACTTC

abundance: .
j_gene: TRBJ2-7
d_gene: .
v_gene: TRBV7-2
CDR3aa: CASSPSGNENYEQYF
CDR3nt: TGTGCCAGCAGCCCGTCCGGGAACGAGAACTACGAGCAGTACTTC

abundance: .
j_gene: TRBJ2-5
d_gene: .
v_gene: TRBV10-1
CDR3aa: CASSEFRTEAVQYF
CDR3nt: TGCGCCAGCAGTGAGTTTAGAACCGAGGCTGTCCAGTACTTC

abundance: once
j_gene: TRBJ1-2
d_gene: .
v_gene: TRBV5-1
CDR3aa: CASSPGQSYGYTF
CDR3nt: TGCGCCAGCAGCCCCGGACAGAGCTATGGCTACACCTTC

abundance: .
j_gene: TRBJ1-2
d_gene: TRBD1
v_gene: TRBV28
CDR3aa: CASNRGQGSIYGYTF
CDR3nt: TGTGCCAGCAATCGGGGACAGGGAAGTATCTATGGCTACACCTTC

abundance: .
j_gene: TRBJ2-7
d_gene: TRBD1
v_gene: TRBV6-2/TRBV6-3
CDR3aa: CASSYSAGTATYEQYF
CDR3nt: TGTGCCAGCAGTTACTCCGCCGGGACAGCAACCTACGAGCAGTACTTC

abundance: .
j_gene: TRBJ1-2
d_gene: TRBD1
v_gene: TRBV4-3
CDR3aa: CASSQALSGTGFYGYTF
CDR3nt: TGCGCCAGCAGCCAAGCCCTTTCCGGGACAGGGTTCTATGGCTACACCTTC

abundance: .
j_gene: TRBJ1-6
d_gene: .
v_gene: TRBV3-1/TRBV3-2
CDR3aa: CASSLSGPLRGTLHF
CDR3nt: TGTGCCAGCAGCCTCTCGGGGCCCTTAAGGGGGACCCTCCACTTT

abundance: .
j_gene: TRBJ2-5
d_gene: TRBD1
v_gene: TRBV24-1
CDR3aa: CATSDPGQGEETQYF
CDR3nt: TGTGCCACCAGTGACCCGGGACAGGGGGAAGAGACCCAGTACTTC

abundance: .
j_gene: TRBJ2-5
d_gene: .
v_gene: TRBV2
CDR3aa: CASSESALGRNF
CDR3nt: TGTGCCAGCAGTGAATCAGCACTGGGGAGGAACTTC

abundance: .
j_gene: TRBJ1-3
d_gene: .
v_gene: TRBV9
CDR3aa: CASSMTGLGNTIYF
CDR3nt: TGTGCCAGCAGCATGACAGGACTTGGAAACACCATATATTTT

abundance: .
j_gene: TRBJ2-5
d_gene: .
v_gene: TRBV28
CDR3aa: CASSSRTPETQYF
CDR3nt: TGTGCCAGCAGCTCCCGGACTCCCGAGACCCAGTACTTC

abundance: once
j_gene: TRBJ1-1
d_gene: .
v_gene: TRBV19
CDR3aa: CASSIDGAGLAAMNTEAFF
CDR3nt: TGTGCCAGTAGTATAGATGGGGCAGGGCTAGCGGCAATGAACACTGAAGCTTTCTTT

abundance: .
j_gene: TRBJ1-4
d_gene: .
v_gene: TRBV2
CDR3aa: CASISRGGEKLFF
CDR3nt: TGTGCCAGCATCTCCCGGGGAGGAGAAAAACTGTTTTTT

abundance: .
j_gene: TRBJ2-2
d_gene: .
v_gene: TRBV29-1
CDR3aa: CSGYRGRGTGELFF
CDR3nt: TGCAGCGGTTACAGGGGGAGGGGCACCGGGGAGCTGTTTTTT

abundance: .
j_gene: TRBJ2-3
d_gene: .
v_gene: TRBV18
CDR3aa: CASSPPQTHTQYF
CDR3nt: TGTGCCAGCTCACCACCGCAGACACATACGCAGTATTTT

abundance: .
j_gene: TRBJ2-3
d_gene: .
v_gene: TRBV6-2/TRBV6-3
CDR3aa: CASSYGSGLSTDTQYF
CDR3nt: TGTGCCAGCAGTTACGGTTCAGGGCTCAGCACAGATACGCAGTATTTT

abundance: few
j_gene: TRBJ2-7
d_gene: .
v_gene: TRBV6-5
CDR3aa: CASSLTASSYEQYF
CDR3nt: TGTGCCAGCAGTTTGACTGCAAGCTCCTACGAGCAGTACTTC

abundance: .
j_gene: TRBJ1-1
d_gene: .
v_gene: TRBV7-2
CDR3aa: CASSLRQGGTEAFF
CDR3nt: TGTGCCAGCAGCTTAAGGCAGGGAGGCACTGAAGCTTTCTTT

abundance: .
j_gene: TRBJ1-2
d_gene: TRBD1
v_gene: TRBV9
CDR3aa: CASSAFDRALGYTF
CDR3nt: TGTGCCAGCAGCGCCTTTGACAGGGCGCTTGGCTACACCTTC

abundance: .
j_gene: TRBJ2-2
d_gene: .
v_gene: TRBV7-9
CDR3aa: CASSLDSRGAGELFF
CDR3nt: TGTGCCAGCAGCTTAGATTCGCGGGGAGCCGGGGAGCTGTTTTTT

abundance: .
j_gene: TRBJ1-2
d_gene: TRBD1
v_gene: TRBV14
CDR3aa: CASSQAPTGPHGYTF
CDR3nt: TGTGCCAGCAGCCAAGCCCCGACAGGGCCCCATGGCTACACCTTC

abundance: .
j_gene: TRBJ1-4
d_gene: .
v_gene: TRBV7-8
CDR3aa: CASSRGRTSNEKLFF
CDR3nt: TGTGCCAGCAGCCGCGGACGGACTTCTAATGAAAAACTGTTTTTT

abundance: .
j_gene: TRBJ1-2
d_gene: .
v_gene: TRBV2
CDR3aa: CASLPRSILYGYTF
CDR3nt: TGTGCCAGCCTACCACGGTCGATTTTATATGGCTACACCTTC

abundance: .
j_gene: TRBJ1-4
d_gene: .
v_gene: TRBV4-1
CDR3aa: CASSQGGQTNEKLFF
CDR3nt: TGCGCCAGCAGCCAAGGCGGACAGACGAATGAAAAACTGTTTTTT

abundance: .
j_gene: TRBJ1-2
d_gene: .
v_gene: TRBV12-3/TRBV12-4
CDR3aa: CASTVGANYGYTF
CDR3nt: TGTGCCAGCACCGTCGGAGCTAACTATGGCTACACCTTC

abundance: few
j_gene: TRBJ2-7
d_gene: TRBD2
v_gene: TRBV30
CDR3aa: CAWSARGGRYEQYF
CDR3nt: TGTGCCTGGAGTGCTAGGGGCGGGAGGTACGAGCAGTACTTC

abundance: .
j_gene: TRBJ1-2
d_gene: TRBD1
v_gene: TRBV2
CDR3aa: CASLSDRGLYGYTF
CDR3nt: TGTGCCAGCCTTTCCGACAGGGGGCTGTATGGCTACACCTTC

abundance: .
j_gene: TRBJ2-7
d_gene: TRBD1
v_gene: TRBV5-4
CDR3aa: CASSLGGTGVTYEQYF
CDR3nt: TGTGCCAGCAGCTTGGGGGGCACAGGGGTCACCTACGAGCAGTACTTC

abundance: .
j_gene: TRBJ2-2
d_gene: TRBD2
v_gene: TRBV10-3
CDR3aa: CAINRGGLNANTGELFF
CDR3nt: TGTGCCATCAACCGGGGGGGCCTCAACGCGAACACCGGGGAGCTGTTTTTT

abundance: .
j_gene: TRBJ1-3
d_gene: .
v_gene: TRBV5-1
CDR3aa: CASSLAATEGNTIYF
CDR3nt: TGCGCCAGCAGCTTGGCCGCGACAGAAGGAAACACCATATATTTT

abundance: few
j_gene: TRBJ2-7
d_gene: .
v_gene: TRBV4-1
CDR3aa: CASSPRVIEAREQYF
CDR3nt: TGCGCCAGCAGCCCGAGGGTGATAGAGGCGCGCGAGCAGTACTTC

abundance: .
j_gene: TRBJ2-7
d_gene: TRBD1
v_gene: TRBV6-5
CDR3aa: CASRGTGTTQYF
CDR3nt: TGTGCCAGCAGAGGGACAGGTACGACGCAGTACTTC

abundance: .
j_gene: TRBJ1-6
d_gene: TRBD1
v_gene: TRBV19
CDR3aa: CASGEQGGTPLHF
CDR3nt: TGTGCCAGTGGGGAACAGGGGGGTACACCCCTCCACTTT

abundance: .
j_gene: TRBJ2-7
d_gene: TRBD1
v_gene: TRBV6-5
CDR3aa: CASSPTPGQLYEQYF
CDR3nt: TGTGCCAGCAGCCCCACCCCGGGACAGCTCTACGAGCAGTACTTC

abundance: .
j_gene: TRBJ1-4
d_gene: .
v_gene: TRBV5-1
CDR3aa: CASSWTGETNEKLFF
CDR3nt: TGCGCCAGCAGCTGGACGGGAGAAACTAATGAAAAACTGTTTTTT

abundance: .
j_gene: TRBJ1-2
d_gene: TRBD1
v_gene: TRBV28
CDR3aa: CASSQDRDYGYTF
CDR3nt: TGTGCCAGCAGCCAGGACAGGGACTATGGCTACACCTTC

abundance: .
j_gene: TRBJ2-3
d_gene: .
v_gene: TRBV4-3
CDR3aa: CASSQGAGTDTQYF
CDR3nt: TGCGCCAGCAGCCAGGGGGCGGGCACAGATACGCAGTATTTT

abundance: .
j_gene: TRBJ2-7
d_gene: TRBD2
v_gene: TRBV11-3
CDR3aa: CASSLAGGSYEQYF
CDR3nt: TGTGCCAGCAGCTTAGCGGGGGGCTCCTACGAGCAGTACTTC

abundance: .
j_gene: TRBJ2-5
d_gene: .
v_gene: TRBV6-5
CDR3aa: CASSPLPEAQETQYF
CDR3nt: TGTGCCAGCAGTCCATTGCCAGAGGCCCAAGAGACCCAGTACTTC

abundance: .
j_gene: TRBJ2-3
d_gene: .
v_gene: TRBV14
CDR3aa: CASSSRILSTDTQYF
CDR3nt: TGTGCCAGCAGCTCCCGGATACTATCCACAGATACGCAGTATTTT

abundance: .
j_gene: TRBJ1-4
d_gene: .
v_gene: TRBV7-9
CDR3aa: CASSFVEWRDEKLFF
CDR3nt: TGTGCCAGCAGCTTTGTGGAGTGGAGGGATGAAAAACTGTTTTTT

abundance: .
j_gene: TRBJ2-1
d_gene: TRBD2
v_gene: TRBV6-2/TRBV6-3
CDR3aa: CASSYPRGGGIYNEQFF
CDR3nt: TGTGCCAGCAGTTACCCGAGGGGCGGGGGGATTTACAATGAGCAGTTCTTC

abundance: .
j_gene: TRBJ2-1
d_gene: .
v_gene: TRBV7-2
CDR3aa: CASSLARDYYNEQFF
CDR3nt: TGTGCCAGCAGCTTAGCGCGGGATTACTACAATGAGCAGTTCTTC

abundance: .
j_gene: TRBJ2-7
d_gene: .
v_gene: TRBV25-1
CDR3aa: CASSEEGPLYEQYF
CDR3nt: TGTGCCAGCAGTGAGGAGGGGCCCCTCTACGAGCAGTACTTC

abundance: .
j_gene: TRBJ2-1
d_gene: TRBD2
v_gene: TRBV5-1
CDR3aa: CASSSGLAGNYNEQFF
CDR3nt: TGCGCCAGCAGCTCGGGACTAGCGGGGAACTACAATGAGCAGTTCTTC

abundance: .
j_gene: TRBJ1-2
d_gene: .
v_gene: TRBV6-5
CDR3aa: CASTTGWGYGYTF
CDR3nt: TGTGCCAGCACCACAGGTTGGGGCTATGGCTACACCTTC

abundance: .
j_gene: TRBJ2-1
d_gene: .
v_gene: TRBV5-4
CDR3aa: CASTLTAGKNEQFF
CDR3nt: TGTGCCAGCACCCTGACGGCGGGTAAAAATGAGCAGTTCTTC

abundance: .
j_gene: TRBJ2-5
d_gene: .
v_gene: TRBV18
CDR3aa: CASSPGLKETQYF
CDR3nt: TGTGCCAGCTCACCAGGGCTGAAAGAGACCCAGTACTTC

abundance: .
j_gene: TRBJ2-7
d_gene: TRBD1
v_gene: TRBV7-8
CDR3aa: CASSSGTGGFVYEQYF
CDR3nt: TGTGCCAGCAGCTCAGGGACAGGGGGGTTTGTCTACGAGCAGTACTTC

abundance: .
j_gene: TRBJ2-5
d_gene: TRBD2
v_gene: TRBV18
CDR3aa: CATRDYGEAHGTQYF
CDR3nt: TGTGCCACCCGGGACTACGGGGAGGCCCACGGGACCCAGTACTTC

abundance: .
j_gene: TRBJ2-3
d_gene: .
v_gene: TRBV18
CDR3aa: CASSPWRIWSDTQYF
CDR3nt: TGTGCCAGCTCACCATGGAGGATATGGTCCGATACGCAGTATTTT